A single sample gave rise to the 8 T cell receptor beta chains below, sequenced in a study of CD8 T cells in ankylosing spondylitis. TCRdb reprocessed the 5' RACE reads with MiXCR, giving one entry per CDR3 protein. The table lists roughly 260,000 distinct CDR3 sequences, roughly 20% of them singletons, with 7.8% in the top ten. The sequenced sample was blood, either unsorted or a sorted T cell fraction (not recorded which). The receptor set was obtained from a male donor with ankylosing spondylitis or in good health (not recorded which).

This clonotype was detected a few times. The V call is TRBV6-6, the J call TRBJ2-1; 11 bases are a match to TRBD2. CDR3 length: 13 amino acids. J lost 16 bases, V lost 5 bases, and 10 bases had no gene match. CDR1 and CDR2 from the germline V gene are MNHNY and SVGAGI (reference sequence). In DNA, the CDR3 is TGTGCCAGCAGTACGCAGACTAGCGGGGTACCTTTCTTC. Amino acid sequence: CASSTQTSGVPFF.

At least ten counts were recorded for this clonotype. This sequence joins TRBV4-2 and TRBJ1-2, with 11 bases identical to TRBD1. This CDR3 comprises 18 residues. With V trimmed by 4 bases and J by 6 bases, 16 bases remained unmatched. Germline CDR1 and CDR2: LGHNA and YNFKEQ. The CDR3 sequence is CASSPRSVYRTGGDGYTF. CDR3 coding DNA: TGTGCCAGCAGCCCGAGGTCAGTTTATAGGACAGGGGGCGATGGCTACACCTTC.

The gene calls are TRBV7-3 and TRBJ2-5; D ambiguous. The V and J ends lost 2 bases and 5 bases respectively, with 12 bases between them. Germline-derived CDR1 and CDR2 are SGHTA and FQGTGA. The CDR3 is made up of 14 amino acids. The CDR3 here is CASSLGTPWETQYF. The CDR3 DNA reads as TGTGCCAGCAGCTTAGGAACTCCGTGGGAGACCCAGTACTTC.

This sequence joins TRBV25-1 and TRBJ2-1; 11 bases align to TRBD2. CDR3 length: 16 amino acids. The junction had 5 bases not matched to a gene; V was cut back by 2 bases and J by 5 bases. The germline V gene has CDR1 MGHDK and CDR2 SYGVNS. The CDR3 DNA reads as TGTGCCAGCAGTGAAGAACTAGCGGGAGCGAACAATGAGCAGTTCTTC. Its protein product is CASSEELAGANNEQFF.

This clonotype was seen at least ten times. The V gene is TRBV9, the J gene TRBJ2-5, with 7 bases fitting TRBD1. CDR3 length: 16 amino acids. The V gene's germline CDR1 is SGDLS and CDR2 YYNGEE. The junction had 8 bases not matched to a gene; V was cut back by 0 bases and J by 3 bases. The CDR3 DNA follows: TGTGCCAGCAGCGTAGGGCCCCATGGGACAGAAGAGACCCAGTACTTC. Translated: CASSVGPHGTEETQYF.

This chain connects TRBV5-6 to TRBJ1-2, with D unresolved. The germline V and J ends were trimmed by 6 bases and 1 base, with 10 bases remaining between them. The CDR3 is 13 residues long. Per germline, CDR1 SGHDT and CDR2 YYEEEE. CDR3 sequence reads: CASTQTVNYGYTF. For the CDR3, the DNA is TGTGCCAGCACCCAGACCGTTAACTATGGCTACACCTTC.

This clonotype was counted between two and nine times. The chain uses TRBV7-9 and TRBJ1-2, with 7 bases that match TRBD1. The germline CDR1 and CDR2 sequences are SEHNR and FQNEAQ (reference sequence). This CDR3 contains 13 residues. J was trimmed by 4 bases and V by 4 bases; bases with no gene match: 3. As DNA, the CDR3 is TGTGCCAGCAGCTCAGGGACAGTCTATGGCTACACCTTC. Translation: CASSSGTVYGYTF.

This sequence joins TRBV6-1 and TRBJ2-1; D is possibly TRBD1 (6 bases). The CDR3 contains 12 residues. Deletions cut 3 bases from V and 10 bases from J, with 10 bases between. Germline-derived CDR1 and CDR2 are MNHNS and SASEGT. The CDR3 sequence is CASSEPQGEQFF. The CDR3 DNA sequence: TGTGCCAGCAGTGAGCCCCAGGGGGAGCAGTTCTTC.